The clone carrying this T cell receptor (beta chain) was found many times. The antigen is not known. MiXCR, applied by TCRdb to the 5' RACE reads, yields one record per CDR3 protein. The table includes around 100,000 distinct CDR3 sequences, about 4.4% detected once. This entry comes from a study of spatial heterogeneity in lung cancer. General study results and limits: Intratumoral expanded alpha and beta TCR counts were found to track tumor mutation counts.

Time point specified: sample taken at primary tumor resection. The TCR was taken from a male donor with early-stage non-small cell lung cancer. This specimen consisted of lung tumor tissue, obtained at surgery.

This CDR3 is CASSFTRAGTLNEQFF. In DNA, the CDR3 is TGCGCCAGCAGCTTCACTAGAGCGGGAACCTTAAATGAGCAGTTCTTC. The rearrangement links TRBV5-1 to TRBJ2-1; 7 bases are a match to TRBD2. The CDR3 runs 16 residues. V was pared by 2 bases and J by 7 bases, with 12 bases of the junction left unmatched. CDR1 is SGHRS, CDR2 YFSETQ, per germline.